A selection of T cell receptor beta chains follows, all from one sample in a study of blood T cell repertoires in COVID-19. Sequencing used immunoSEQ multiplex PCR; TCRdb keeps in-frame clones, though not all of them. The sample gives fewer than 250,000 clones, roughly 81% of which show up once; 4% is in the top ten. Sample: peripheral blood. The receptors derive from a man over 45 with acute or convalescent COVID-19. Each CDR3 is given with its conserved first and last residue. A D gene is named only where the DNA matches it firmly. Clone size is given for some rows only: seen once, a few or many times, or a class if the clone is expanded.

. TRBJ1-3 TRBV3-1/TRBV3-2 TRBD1 TGTGCCAGCAGCCAAGGGGGACAGATCGCTGGAAACACCATATATTTT CASSQGGQIAGNTIYF
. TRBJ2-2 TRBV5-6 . TGTGCCAGCAGCTTGTTGGAAACGAGGAGAACCGGGGAGCTGTTTTTT CASSLLETRRTGELFF
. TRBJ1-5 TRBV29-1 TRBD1 TGCAGCGTTAAGGGACAGGGGGATCAGCCCCAGCATTTT CSVKGQGDQPQHF
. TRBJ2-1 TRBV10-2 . TGCGCCAGCAGGCCAGGCCGTGGTTTGGATGAGCAGTTCTTC CASRPGRGLDEQFF
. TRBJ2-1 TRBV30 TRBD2 TGTGCCTGGAACCCTAGCGGGAGCCACTACAATGAGCAGTTCTTC CAWNPSGSHYNEQFF
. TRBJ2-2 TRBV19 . TGTGCCAGTGGACGGGATGCCTCCGGGGAGCTGTTTTTT CASGRDASGELFF
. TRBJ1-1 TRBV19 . TGTGCCAGTAGTCCCACAGTGAACACTGAAGCTTTCTTT CASSPTVNTEAFF
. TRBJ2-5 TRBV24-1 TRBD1 TGTGCCACCGGTGACAGGGCCCAAGAGACCCAGTACTTC CATGDRAQETQYF
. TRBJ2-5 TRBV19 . TGTGCCAGTACTAAAGTGACCGATGCGGGGGAGACCCAGTACTTC CASTKVTDAGETQYF
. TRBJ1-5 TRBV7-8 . TGTGCCAGCAGATCCGGGACACTTAGCAATCAGCCCCAGCATTTT CASRSGTLSNQPQHF
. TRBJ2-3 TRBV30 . TGTGCCTGGGCCTTTAGCACAGATACGCAGTATTTT CAWAFSTDTQYF
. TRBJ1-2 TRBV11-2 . TGTGCCAGCAGCTTAGATGAGGGGGTGAACTATGGCTACACCTTC CASSLDEGVNYGYTF
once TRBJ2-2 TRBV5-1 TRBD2 TGCGCCAGCAGCTTTCGGACTAGCGGGGCTACCGGGTCCGGGGAGCTGTTTTTT CASSFRTSGATGSGELFF
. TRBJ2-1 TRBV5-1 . TGCGCCAGCAGCTTGTTGAGCGGGTGGAACAATGAGCAGTTCTTC CASSLLSGWNNEQFF
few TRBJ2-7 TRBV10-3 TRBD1 TGTGCCATCAGTGCCCGGGGACAGGGCATGGACGAGCAGTACTTC CAISARGQGMDEQYF
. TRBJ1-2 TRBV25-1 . TGTGCCAGCAGTGAATCAGGGGACTATGGCTACACCTTC CASSESGDYGYTF
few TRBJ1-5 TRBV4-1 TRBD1 TGCGCCAGCAGCCCAATGCCGGGACAGAATCAGCCCCAGCATTTT CASSPMPGQNQPQHF
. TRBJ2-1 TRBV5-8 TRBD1 TGTGCCAGCAGACAGGGGGACAGGGGTCGTTTGAGTGAGCAGTTCTTC CASRQGDRGRLSEQFF
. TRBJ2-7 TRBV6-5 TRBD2 TGTGCCAGCAGTCACGGGGACTACAGAACCTACGAGCAGTACTTC CASSHGDYRTYEQYF
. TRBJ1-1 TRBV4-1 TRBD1 TGCGCCAGCGGACCAGGGGGCTCGACTGAAGCTTTCTTT CASGPGGSTEAFF
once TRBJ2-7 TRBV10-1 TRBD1 TGCGCCAGCAGTAGGGACAGGGCCTACGAGCAGTACTTC CASSRDRAYEQYF
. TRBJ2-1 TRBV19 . TGTGCCAGTACCACTCAGCGAGGCAGCGACAATGAGCAGTTCTTC CASTTQRGSDNEQFF
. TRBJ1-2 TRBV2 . TGTGCCACTTACGGGTCGGATCATGGCTACACCTTC CATYGSDHGYTF
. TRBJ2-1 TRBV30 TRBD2 TGTGCCTGGAGTGGAGGGTCGCGGGAGGTCTCCTACAATGAGCAGTTCTTC CAWSGGSREVSYNEQFF
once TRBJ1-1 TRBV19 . TGTGCCAGTAGTATCCAAATCAGAAGAAGTTTGAACACTGAAGCTTTCTTT CASSIQIRRSLNTEAFF
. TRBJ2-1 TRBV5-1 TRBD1 TGCGCCAGCAGATCCACAGGGGTTTCCTACAATGAGCAGTTCTTC CASRSTGVSYNEQFF
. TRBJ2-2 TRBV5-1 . TGCGCCAGCAGCTTTTTCGCGTCGGGGTTGAGTACCGGGGTGCTGTTTTTT CASSFFASGLSTGVLFF
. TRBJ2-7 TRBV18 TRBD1 TGTGCCAGCTCACCCCGACAGGGCGACTACGAGCAGTACTTC CASSPRQGDYEQYF
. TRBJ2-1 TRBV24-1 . TGTGCCACCAGCCGGGAGAGTTACAATGAGCAGTTCTTC CATSRESYNEQFF
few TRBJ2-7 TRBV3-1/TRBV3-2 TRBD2 TGTGCCAGCAGCCAACCAGGGACTAGCGGGACGGGGGAGCAGTACTTC CASSQPGTSGTGEQYF
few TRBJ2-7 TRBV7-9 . TGTGCCAGCAGCTTAGGGCACAGGGTCGTAAGGAACGAGCAGTACTTC CASSLGHRVVRNEQYF
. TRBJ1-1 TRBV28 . TGTGCCAGCAGTTTAATTCCGACAGGGAACACTGAAGCTTTCTTT CASSLIPTGNTEAFF
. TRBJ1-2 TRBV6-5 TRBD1 TGTGCCAGCAGTCCGACAGGGGCCAAAGGCTACACCTTC CASSPTGAKGYTF
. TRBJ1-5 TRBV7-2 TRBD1 TGTGCCAGCAGCTTGGTGGGACAGGGGGCAGGTCAGCCCCAGCATTTT CASSLVGQGAGQPQHF
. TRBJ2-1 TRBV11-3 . TGTGCCAGCAGCGCCCGGGGAAATGGTGAGCAGTTCTTC CASSARGNGEQFF
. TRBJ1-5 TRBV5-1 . TGCGCCAGCAGCTTGGCGGGACAATCCAATCAGCCCCAGCATTTT CASSLAGQSNQPQHF
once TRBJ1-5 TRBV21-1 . TGTGCCAGCAGCAAATCGCCAGGCTATGATCAGCCCCAGCATTTT CASSKSPGYDQPQHF
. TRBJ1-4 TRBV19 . TGTGCCAGCTCAAACGGGGGGGCCCCGGAAAAACTGTTTTTT CASSNGGAPEKLFF
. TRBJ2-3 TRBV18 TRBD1 TGTGCCAGCTCACCGGTCAGGGGGCCAGATACGCAGTATTTT CASSPVRGPDTQYF
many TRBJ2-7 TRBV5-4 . TGTGCCAGCAGCTTGGCCTGGGGGCCCAGCTCCTACGAGCAGTACTTC CASSLAWGPSSYEQYF
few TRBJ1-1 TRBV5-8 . TGTGCCAGCAGCCTGAGGGTTGGAGGGACTGAAGCTTTCTTT CASSLRVGGTEAFF
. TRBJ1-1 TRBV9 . TGTGCCAGCAGCCCTAGGGAGGAGCCTTACACTGAAGCTTTCTTT CASSPREEPYTEAFF
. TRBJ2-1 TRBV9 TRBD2 TGTGCCAGCAGCCCACCGGGACTAGCAGTCAATGAGCAGTTCTTC CASSPPGLAVNEQFF
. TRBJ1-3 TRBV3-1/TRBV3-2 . TGTGCCAGCAGCCAGGGGCTCTCTGGAAACACCATATATTTT CASSQGLSGNTIYF
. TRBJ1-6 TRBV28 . TGTGCCAGCAGTCTCGGGGCTTTGGGGGGATTTTCACCCCTCCACTTT CASSLGALGGFSPLHF
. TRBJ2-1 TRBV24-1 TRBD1 TGTGCCACCAGTGATTTGGGCAGGGGGAACTCCTACAATGAGCAGTTCTTC CATSDLGRGNSYNEQFF
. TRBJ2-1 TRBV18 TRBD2 TGTGCCAGCTCACCCATCAGCGGGGCGCTAAATGAGCAGTTCTTC CASSPISGALNEQFF
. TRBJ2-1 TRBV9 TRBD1 TGTGCCAGCAGCGCGGGACAGGCCGGAGAGCAGTTCTTC CASSAGQAGEQFF
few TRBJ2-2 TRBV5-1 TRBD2 TGCGCCAGCAGCTTGGAGCGGGGGGTCACCGGGGAGCTGTTTTTT CASSLERGVTGELFF
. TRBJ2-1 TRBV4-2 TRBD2 TGTGCCAGCAGCCTAATAGCGGGAGCGGGCAATGAGCAGTTCTTC CASSLIAGAGNEQFF
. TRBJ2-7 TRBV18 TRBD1 TGTGCCAGCTCACTAGAGACAGGGGGCTTCTACGAGCAGTACTTC CASSLETGGFYEQYF